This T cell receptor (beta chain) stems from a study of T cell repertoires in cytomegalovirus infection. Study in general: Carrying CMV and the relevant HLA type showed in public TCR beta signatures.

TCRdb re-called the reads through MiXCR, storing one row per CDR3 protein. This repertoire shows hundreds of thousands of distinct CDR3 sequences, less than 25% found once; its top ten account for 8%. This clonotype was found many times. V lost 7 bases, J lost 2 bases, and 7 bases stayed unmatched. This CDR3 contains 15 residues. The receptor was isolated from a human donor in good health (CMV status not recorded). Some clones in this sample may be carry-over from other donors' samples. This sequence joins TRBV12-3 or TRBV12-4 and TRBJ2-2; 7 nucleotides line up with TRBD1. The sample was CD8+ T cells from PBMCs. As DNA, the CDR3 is TGTGCCAGCATTACTGGGACAGTAAACACCGGGGAGCTGTTTTTT. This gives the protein CASITGTVNTGELFF.